A single sample is the source of the 20 T cell receptor beta chains below, sequenced in a study of cytotoxic CD8 clonotypes in ibrutinib-treated CLL. Method: immunoSEQ multiplex PCR; TCRdb's copy keeps in-frame clones and lacks some. The data show 110,000 to 150,000 clones, 60% to 80% seen once. The sequenced sample was PBMCs, obtained after 12 months of ibrutinib treatment. The source is a human donor with chronic lymphocytic leukemia.

The rearrangement joins TRBV7-9 to TRBJ1-1; possibly TRBD1 for D (6 bases). CDR1 and CDR2 (germline): SEHNR, FQNEAQ (reference sequence). V lost 3 bases, J lost 5 bases, and 13 bases lay in between. The CDR3 loop spans 14 amino acids. The CDR3 DNA reads TGTGCCAGCAGCTTGGCCAGGGGCAGTACTGAAGCTTTCTTT. It is translated as CASSLARGSTEAFF.

The gene calls are TRBV7-2 and TRBJ2-1, with TRBD2 matching 7 bases. The ends lost 1 base at V and 7 bases at J; junction bases unmatched: 1. This CDR3 region has 13 residues. Germline V gene data show CDR1 as SGHTA and CDR2 as FQGNSA. The CDR3 loop is CASSLVGGNEQFF. The DNA of the CDR3 is TGTGCCAGCAGCTTAGTCGGGGGGAATGAGCAGTTCTTC.

V and J are TRBV25-1 and TRBJ2-7, with 7 bases identical to TRBD1. Losses at the gene ends were 6 bases for V and 5 bases for J; bases not matched to a gene: 7. This CDR3 region has 13 residues. Germline CDR1 reads MGHDK; CDR2 reads SYGVNS. CDR3 coding DNA: TGTGCCAGCAGGCCTTCAGGGGGTGACGAGCAGTACTTC. Its protein is CASRPSGGDEQYF.

This clone appeared a few times. The chain employs TRBV30 and TRBJ1-5; a weak D match, TRBD1 (5 bases). Germline V CDR1 and CDR2: GTSNPN, SVGIG (reference sequence). The CDR3 sequence is 13 residues long. V was cut by 0 bases and J by 11 bases, with 14 bases left in between. The CDR3 DNA is TGTGCCTGGAGTGTACCCCCCGGGGGGTCCCAGCATTTT. Protein product: CAWSVPPGGSQHF.

This sequence joins TRBV20-1 and TRBJ2-3; D is undetermined. Trimming stripped 2 bases from V and 5 bases from J, with 5 bases between. Germline values: CDR1 DFQATT, CDR2 SNEGSKA (reference sequence). The CDR3 is 11 amino acids. The CDR3 spells CSARYGDTQYF. CDR3 nucleotides: TGCAGTGCTAGATATGGAGATACGCAGTATTTT.

The chain couples TRBV19 to TRBJ1-3, with 9 bases lining up with TRBD1. The ends lost 4 bases at V and 0 bases at J; junction bases unmatched: 4. This CDR3 region has 16 residues. Germline values: CDR1 LNHDA, CDR2 SQIVND (reference sequence). CDR3 sequence (DNA): TGTGCCAGTAGTAGGACAGGGGCTTCCTCTGGAAACACCATATATTTT. This codes for CASSRTGASSGNTIYF.

This clone was recorded once. The rearrangement uses TRBV16 and TRBJ1-5; 7 nucleotides match TRBD1. The J segment lost 4 bases and the V segment lost 3 bases, leaving 6 bases of the junction unmatched. CDR1 KGHSY and CDR2 FQNENV come from the germline V gene. The CDR3 spans 15 residues. CDR3 nucleotides: TGTGCCAGCAGCCAGGGACAGCAAACAAATCAGCCCCAGCATTTT. This codes for CASSQGQQTNQPQHF.

This clone was counted between two and nine times. The CDR3 sequence: CASRSPTGYGYTF. The CDR3 DNA is TGTGCCAGCAGGAGCCCGACAGGGTATGGCTACACCTTC. This chain links TRBV6-5 with TRBJ1-2, with 7 positions matching TRBD1. Trimming cost V 6 bases and J 5 bases; bases outside gene matches: 6. This CDR3 is built from 13 residues. Looked up from germline, CDR1 is MNHEY and CDR2 is SVGAGI.

The V gene is TRBV7-6, the J gene TRBJ2-7; D not resolved. The CDR3 extends over 13 amino acids. Germline lookup yields CDR1 SGHVS and CDR2 FNYEAQ. The V gene lost 1 base and the J gene lost 3 bases, with 7 bases spanning the gap. The CDR3, as DNA: TGTGCCAGCAGCTTAGAAGGTGGCTACGAGCAGTACTTC. Encoded protein: CASSLEGGYEQYF.

The rearrangement joins TRBV9 to TRBJ2-3; D call uncertain. Germline values: CDR1 SGDLS, CDR2 YYNGEE. V was clipped by 1 base and J by 3 bases, with 12 bases between them. The CDR3 loop spans 15 amino acids. CDR3 amino acids: CASSVTLTGTDTQYF. The CDR3 DNA follows: TGTGCCAGCAGCGTAACCCTAACCGGTACAGATACGCAGTATTTT.

This chain connects TRBV27 to TRBJ1-6; D is perhaps TRBD1 (5 bases). The V gene lost 8 bases and the J gene lost 5 bases, with 13 bases spanning the gap. The CDR3 has 14 amino acids. Looked up from germline, CDR1 is MNHEY and CDR2 is SMNVEV (reference sequence). CDR3 residues: CASGQGLNNSPLHF. CDR3 DNA sequence: TGTGCCAGCGGCCAGGGACTAAATAATTCACCCCTCCACTTT.

The rearrangement joins TRBV5-6 to TRBJ2-1; 8 nucleotides match TRBD2. The CDR3 is 15 amino acids. Per the germline V gene, CDR1 is SGHDT and CDR2 is YYEEEE. J lost 8 bases, V lost 2 bases, and 9 bases had no gene match. Written as DNA, the CDR3 is TGTGCCAGCAGCTTCCTGAGCGGGAGAACCTATGAGCAGTTCTTC. Its protein product is CASSFLSGRTYEQFF.

This chain joins TRBV6-5 and TRBJ2-5; no definite D call. The J call is in doubt because the DNA end fits TRBJ2-7 better. Germline values: CDR1 MNHEY, CDR2 SVGAGI. The CDR3 covers 16 residues. In nucleotides, the CDR3 is TGTGCCAGCAGTTACTCTCGTAAGGTCCCTACCTACGAGCAGTACTTC. The encoded protein is CASSYSRKVPTYEQYF.

The chain has TRBV11-3 and TRBJ2-7; D remains ambiguous. The CDR3 sequence is 12 residues long. Trimming shortened V by 3 bases and J by 6 bases, and 9 bases separated the two germline ends. Germline assignment: CDR1 SGHNT and CDR2 YENEEA. The DNA of the CDR3 is TGTGCCAGCAGCTTGAAACAAACCGAGCAGTACTTC. Translated, it gives CASSLKQTEQYF.

This clone turned up a few times. The chain uses TRBV27 and TRBJ2-2; 7 bases align to TRBD2. The CDR3 consists of 15 residues. Germline trimming cut 6 bases from V and 0 bases from J; bases unmatched to any gene: 4. CDR1 and CDR2 from the germline V gene are MNHEY and SMNVEV (reference sequence). The CDR3: CASRRTSANTGELFF. CDR3 DNA sequence: TGTGCCAGCAGAAGAACTAGCGCGAACACCGGGGAGCTGTTTTTT.

This chain joins TRBV5-4 and TRBJ1-1, with a possible D match to TRBD1 (6 bases). Per germline, CDR1 SGHNT and CDR2 YYREEE (reference sequence). The CDR3 is made up of 15 amino acids. V gave up 4 bases and J gave up 2 bases, with 15 bases separating them. Here the CDR3 DNA reads TGTGCCAGCAGCGCACAAACAGGGTTCAACACTGAAGCTTTCTTT. It encodes CASSAQTGFNTEAFF. The entire variable domain, with the rest obtained from reference TRBV5-4 and TRBJ1-1, is as follows: ETGVTQSPTHLIKTRGQQVTLRCSSQSGHNTVSWYQQALGQGPQFIFQYYREEENGRGNFPPRFSGLQFPNYSSELNVNALELDDSALYLCASSAQTGFNTEAFFGQGTRLTVV.

The chain uses TRBV7-9 and TRBJ2-7; 9 bases are a match to TRBD1. Germline V gene lookup returns CDR1 SEHNR and CDR2 FQNEAQ (reference sequence). The junction had 17 bases not matched to a gene; V was cut back by 6 bases and J by 5 bases. The CDR3 is made up of 17 amino acids. The CDR3 bases are TGTGCCAGCAGTTATCCGGGACAGGGTCTCAGTTATGACGAGCAGTACTTC. It codes for CASSYPGQGLSYDEQYF.

The V call is TRBV5-1, the J call TRBJ2-2, with D possibly TRBD2 on 6 matching bases. CDR3 length equals 14 residues. The germline V and J ends were trimmed by 0 bases and 7 bases, with 10 bases remaining between them. Germline V gene sequence: CDR1 SGHRS, CDR2 YFSETQ. The CDR3 DNA sequence: TGCGCCAGCAGCTTGGAAGGGACTTACGGGGAGCTGTTTTTT. As protein: CASSLEGTYGELFF.

The V and J genes are TRBV7-2 and TRBJ2-3; a possible D gene is TRBD2 (5 bases). Germline CDR1 SGHTA, CDR2 FQGNSA. The CDR3 has 13 amino acids. The germline V and J ends were trimmed by 2 bases and 4 bases, with 7 bases remaining between them. CDR3 sequence (DNA): TGTGCCAGCAGCTTAATCGGGGCAGATACGCAGTATTTT. The encoded protein is CASSLIGADTQYF.

The genes are TRBV5-1 and TRBJ2-7; the match to TRBD2 covers 12 bases. Germline V gene lookup returns CDR1 SGHRS and CDR2 YFSETQ. This CDR3 region has 15 residues. With V trimmed by 4 bases and J by 5 bases, 7 bases remained unmatched. The CDR3 here is CASSPASGGADEQYF. The CDR3 region has the DNA TGCGCCAGCAGCCCCGCTAGCGGGGGGGCGGACGAGCAGTACTTC.